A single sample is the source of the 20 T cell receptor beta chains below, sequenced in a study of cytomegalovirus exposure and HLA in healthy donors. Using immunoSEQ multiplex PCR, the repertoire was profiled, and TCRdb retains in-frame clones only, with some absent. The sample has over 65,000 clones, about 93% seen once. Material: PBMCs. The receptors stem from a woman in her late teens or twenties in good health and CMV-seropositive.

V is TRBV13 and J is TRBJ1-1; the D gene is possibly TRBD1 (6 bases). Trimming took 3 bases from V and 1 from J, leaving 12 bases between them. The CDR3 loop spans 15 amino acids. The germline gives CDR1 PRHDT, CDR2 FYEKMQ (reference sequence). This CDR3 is CASSLFQGWNTEAFF. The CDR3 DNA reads TGTGCCAGCAGCTTGTTTCAGGGGTGGAACACTGAAGCTTTCTTT.

The CDR3 DNA is TGCGCCAGCAGTTCTGTACCGGGACTAGCGGTCACCGGGGAGCTGTTTTTT. This sequence encodes CASSSVPGLAVTGELFF. This chain joins TRBV5-1 and TRBJ2-2, with 11 bases that match TRBD2. Trimming removed 5 bases from V and 4 bases from J; junction bases left unmatched: 10. The CDR3 covers 17 residues. Germline V gene lookup returns CDR1 SGHRS and CDR2 YFSETQ.

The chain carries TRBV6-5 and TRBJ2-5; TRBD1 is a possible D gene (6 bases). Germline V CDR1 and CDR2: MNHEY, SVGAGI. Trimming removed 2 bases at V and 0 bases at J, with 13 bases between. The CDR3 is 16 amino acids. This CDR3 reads CASSYDFGQNQETQYF. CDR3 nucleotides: TGTGCCAGCAGTTACGATTTCGGACAGAACCAAGAGACCCAGTACTTC.

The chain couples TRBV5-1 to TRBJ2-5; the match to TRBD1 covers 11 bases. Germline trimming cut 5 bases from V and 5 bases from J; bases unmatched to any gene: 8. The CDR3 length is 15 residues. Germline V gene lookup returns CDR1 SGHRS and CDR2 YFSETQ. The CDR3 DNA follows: TGCGCCAGCAGGTCCGGGACAGGGGGTGGCGAGACCCAGTACTTC. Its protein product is CASRSGTGGGETQYF. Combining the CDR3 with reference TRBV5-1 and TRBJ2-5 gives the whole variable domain KAGVTQTPRYLIKTRGQQVTLSCSPISGHRSVSWYQQTPGQGLQFLFEYFSETQRNKGNFPGRFSGRQFSNSRSEMNVSTLELGDSALYLCASRSGTGGGETQYFGPGTRLLVL.

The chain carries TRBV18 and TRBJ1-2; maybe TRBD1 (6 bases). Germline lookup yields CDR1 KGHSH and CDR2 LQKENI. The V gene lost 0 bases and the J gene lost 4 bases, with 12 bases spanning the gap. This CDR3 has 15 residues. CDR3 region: CASSPPTGGSYGYTF. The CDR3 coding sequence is TGTGCCAGCTCACCACCGACAGGTGGTAGCTATGGCTACACCTTC.

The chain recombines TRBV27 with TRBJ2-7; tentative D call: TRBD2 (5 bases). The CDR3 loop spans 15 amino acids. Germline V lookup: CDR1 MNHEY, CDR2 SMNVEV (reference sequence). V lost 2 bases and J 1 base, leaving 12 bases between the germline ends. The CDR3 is CASSLRGLISYEQYF. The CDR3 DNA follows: TGTGCCAGCAGTTTAAGAGGACTTATTTCCTACGAGCAGTACTTC.

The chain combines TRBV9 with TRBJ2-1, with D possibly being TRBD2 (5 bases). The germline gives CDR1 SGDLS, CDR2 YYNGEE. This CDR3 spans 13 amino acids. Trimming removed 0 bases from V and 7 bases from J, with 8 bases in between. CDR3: CASSVAGGNEQFF. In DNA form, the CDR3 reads TGTGCCAGCAGCGTAGCAGGAGGTAATGAGCAGTTCTTC.

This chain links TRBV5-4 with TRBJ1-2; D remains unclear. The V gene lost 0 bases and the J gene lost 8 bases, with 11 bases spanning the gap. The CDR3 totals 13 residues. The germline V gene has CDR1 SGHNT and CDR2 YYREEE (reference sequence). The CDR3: CASSLGTKLGYTF. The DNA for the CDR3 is TGTGCCAGCAGCTTGGGGACTAAACTGGGCTACACCTTC.

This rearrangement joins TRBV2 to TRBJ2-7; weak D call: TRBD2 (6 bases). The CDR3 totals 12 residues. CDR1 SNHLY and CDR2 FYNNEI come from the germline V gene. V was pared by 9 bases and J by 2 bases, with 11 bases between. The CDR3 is CASDGGPYEQYF. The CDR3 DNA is TGTGCCAGTGATGGAGGGCCCTACGAGCAGTACTTC.

CDR3 DNA sequence: TGTGCCAGCAGCTTAGCAGGGGCGGGGTACAATGAGCAGTTCTTC. It codes for CASSLAGAGYNEQFF. This rearrangement joins TRBV7-9 to TRBJ2-1; tentative D call: TRBD2 (6 bases). The V gene lost 0 bases and the J gene lost 4 bases, with 10 bases spanning the gap. The CDR3 length is 15 residues. The germline V gene has CDR1 SEHNR and CDR2 FQNEAQ (reference sequence).

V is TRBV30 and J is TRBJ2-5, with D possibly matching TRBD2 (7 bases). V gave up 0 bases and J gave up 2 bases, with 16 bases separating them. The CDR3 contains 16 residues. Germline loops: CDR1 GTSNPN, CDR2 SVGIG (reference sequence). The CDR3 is CAWSVVRGGRQETQYF. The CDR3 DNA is TGTGCCTGGAGTGTTGTGAGGGGGGGACGACAAGAGACCCAGTACTTC.

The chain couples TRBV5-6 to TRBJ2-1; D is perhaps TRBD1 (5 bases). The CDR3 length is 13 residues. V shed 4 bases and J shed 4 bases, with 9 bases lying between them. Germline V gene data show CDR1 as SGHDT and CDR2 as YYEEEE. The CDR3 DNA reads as TGTGCCAGCAGCGGGGCCGCTTACAATGAGCAGTTCTTC. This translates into CASSGAAYNEQFF. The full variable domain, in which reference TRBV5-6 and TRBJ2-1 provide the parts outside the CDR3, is DAGVTQSPTHLIKTRGQQVTLRCSPKSGHDTVSWYQQALGQGPQFIFQYYEEEERQRGNFPDRFSGHQFPNYSSELNVNALLLGDSALYLCASSGAAYNEQFFGPGTRLTVL.

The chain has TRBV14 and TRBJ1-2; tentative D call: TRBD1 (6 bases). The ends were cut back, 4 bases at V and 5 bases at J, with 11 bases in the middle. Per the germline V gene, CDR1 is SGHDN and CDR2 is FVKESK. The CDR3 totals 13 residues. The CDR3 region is CASSLRRGYGYTF. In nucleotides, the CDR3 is TGTGCCAGCAGCCTCCGAAGGGGGTATGGCTACACCTTC.

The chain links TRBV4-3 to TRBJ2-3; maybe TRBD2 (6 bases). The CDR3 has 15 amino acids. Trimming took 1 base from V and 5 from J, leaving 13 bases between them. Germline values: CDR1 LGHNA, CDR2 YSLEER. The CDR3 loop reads CASSQVSAGRDTQYF. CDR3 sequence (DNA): TGCGCCAGCAGCCAAGTTTCGGCGGGGCGAGATACGCAGTATTTT.

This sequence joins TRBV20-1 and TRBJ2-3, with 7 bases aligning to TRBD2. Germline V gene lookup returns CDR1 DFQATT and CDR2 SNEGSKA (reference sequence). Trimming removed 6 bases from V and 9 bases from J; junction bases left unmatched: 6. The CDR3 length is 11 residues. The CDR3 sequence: CSAEPGLTQYF. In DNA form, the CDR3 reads TGCAGTGCAGAACCGGGACTAACGCAGTATTTT.

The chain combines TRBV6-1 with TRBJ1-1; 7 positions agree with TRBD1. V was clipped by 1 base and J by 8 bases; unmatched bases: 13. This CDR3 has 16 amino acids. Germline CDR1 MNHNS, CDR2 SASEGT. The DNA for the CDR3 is TGTGCCAGCAGTGAAGTTGGGACAGAGGAGCCGAACGAAGCTTTCTTT. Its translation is CASSEVGTEEPNEAFF.

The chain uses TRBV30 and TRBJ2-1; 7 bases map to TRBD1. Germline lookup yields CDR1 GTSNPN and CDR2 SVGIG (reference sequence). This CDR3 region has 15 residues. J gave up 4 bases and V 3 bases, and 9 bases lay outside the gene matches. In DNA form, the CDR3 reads TGTGCCTGGAGAGCGTACTCAGGGGGATACAATGAGCAGTTCTTC. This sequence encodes CAWRAYSGGYNEQFF.

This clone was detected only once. The CDR3 DNA is TGTGCCAGCAGCTTAATGGGCAGTCGATCCTATAATTCACCCCTCCACTTT. Protein product: CASSLMGSRSYNSPLHF. The chain joins TRBV7-2 to TRBJ1-6; no firm D call. Trimming removed 2 bases at V and 1 base at J, with 12 bases between. The germline CDR1 and CDR2 sequences are SGHTA and FQGNSA. The CDR3 totals 17 residues.

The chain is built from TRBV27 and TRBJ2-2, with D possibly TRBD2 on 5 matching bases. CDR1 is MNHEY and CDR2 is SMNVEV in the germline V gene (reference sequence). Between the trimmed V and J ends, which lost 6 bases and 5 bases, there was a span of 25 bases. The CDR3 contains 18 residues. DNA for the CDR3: TGTGCCAGCAGCGGCCCACTCTGGGCGGAGGAAGGAACCGGGGAGCTGTTTTTT. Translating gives CASSGPLWAEEGTGELFF.

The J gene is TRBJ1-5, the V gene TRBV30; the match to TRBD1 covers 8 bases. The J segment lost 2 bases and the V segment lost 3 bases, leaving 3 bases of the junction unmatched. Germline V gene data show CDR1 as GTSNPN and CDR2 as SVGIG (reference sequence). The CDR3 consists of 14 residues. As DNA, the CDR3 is TGTGCCTGGAGCCTGGGACAGGGCAATCAGCCCCAGCATTTT. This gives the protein CAWSLGQGNQPQHF.